These 20 T cell receptor beta chains came from one sample sequenced in a study of cytomegalovirus exposure and HLA in healthy donors. The PCR contained 60 Vbeta and 13 Jbeta primers. Clones were read by immunoSEQ multiplex PCR, and TCRdb kept only the in-frame ones, dropping some. The data hold 85,000 to 130,000 clones, with 75% to 80% observed a single time. Sequencing used PBMCs. The receptor set was obtained from a man aged 55-75 years in good health and CMV-seropositive.

This clone was recorded a few times. The chain joins TRBV5-1 to TRBJ2-7, with a weak D call TRBD1 (6 bases). The CDR3 runs to 14 residues. Germline lookup yields CDR1 SGHRS and CDR2 YFSETQ. V gave up 2 bases and J gave up 4 bases, with 13 bases separating them. The CDR3 DNA reads as TGCGCCAGCAGCTTACGGGACACTGGGTACGAGCAGTACTTC. Its translation: CASSLRDTGYEQYF. Combining the CDR3 with reference TRBV5-1 and TRBJ2-7 gives the whole variable domain KAGVTQTPRYLIKTRGQQVTLSCSPISGHRSVSWYQQTPGQGLQFLFEYFSETQRNKGNFPGRFSGRQFSNSRSEMNVSTLELGDSALYLCASSLRDTGYEQYFGPGTRLTVT.

The gene calls are TRBV28 and TRBJ1-5; possible D gene TRBD1, 6 bases. Trimming shortened V by 6 bases and J by 1 base, and 13 bases separated the two germline ends. CDR3 size: 15 residues. Germline CDR1 reads MDHEN; CDR2 reads SYDVKM. CDR3 in amino acids: CASSPGRGSNQPQHF. The CDR3 DNA is TGTGCCAGCAGCCCGGGCAGGGGAAGCAATCAGCCCCAGCATTTT.

The chain recombines TRBV9 with TRBJ2-3; 7 positions agree with TRBD2. Germline V gene sequence: CDR1 SGDLS, CDR2 YYNGEE. The CDR3 consists of 16 residues. J was trimmed by 2 bases and V by 3 bases; bases with no gene match: 9. This CDR3 is CASSGGGLHDTDTQYF. The DNA for the CDR3 is TGTGCCAGCAGCGGGGGGGGTCTTCACGACACAGATACGCAGTATTTT.

The CDR3 protein is CASSPSGGMDYGYTF. The DNA of the CDR3 is TGTGCCAGCTCACCCTCAGGGGGAATGGACTATGGCTACACCTTC. The chain employs TRBV18 and TRBJ1-2; 7 positions match TRBD1. Germline values: CDR1 KGHSH, CDR2 LQKENI. V was clipped by 3 bases and J by 3 bases; unmatched bases: 7. The CDR3 sequence is 15 residues long. The variable domain in full, completed from reference TRBV18 and TRBJ1-2, reads NAGVMQNPRHLVRRRGQEARLRCSPMKGHSHVYWYRQLPEEGLKFMVYLQKENIIDESGMPKERFSAEFPKEGPSILRIQQVVRGDSAAYFCASSPSGGMDYGYTFGSGTRLTVV.

The chain recombines TRBV7-6 with TRBJ2-1, with TRBD2 identical over 11 bases. Germline CDR1 reads SGHVS; CDR2 reads FNYEAQ. V lost 5 bases to trimming and J lost 0 bases; unmatched junction nucleotides: 9. The CDR3 consists of 18 residues. The CDR3 nucleotides read TGTGCCAGCAGCGCGGGACTAGCGGTTTTTAGCTCCTACAATGAGCAGTTCTTC. Its protein product is CASSAGLAVFSSYNEQFF.

The rearrangement links TRBV11-1 to TRBJ2-1; the D is unclear. The germline gives CDR1 SGHAT, CDR2 FQDESV (reference sequence). V lost 1 base and J lost 5, with 18 bases in between. This CDR3 has 17 amino acids. The CDR3 protein is CASSLGVQSFGHNEQFF. CDR3 coding DNA: TGTGCCAGCAGCTTAGGGGTACAGTCCTTTGGTCACAATGAGCAGTTCTTC.

The V and J genes are TRBV4-2 and TRBJ2-3; 9 nucleotides align to TRBD1. Germline V CDR1 and CDR2: LGHNA, YNFKEQ. CDR3 length: 16 residues. V lost 2 bases, J lost 2 bases, and 5 bases stayed unmatched. The CDR3, as DNA: TGTGCCAGCAGCCAAACCGGGACAGGGCACACAGATACGCAGTATTTT. Its translation: CASSQTGTGHTDTQYF.

This clone appeared a single time. The chain employs TRBV9 and TRBJ2-2, with D possibly TRBD1 on 6 matching bases. Germline CDR1 reads SGDLS; CDR2 reads YYNGEE. V lost 0 bases and J 5 bases, leaving 14 bases between the germline ends. The CDR3 loop spans 16 amino acids. CDR3 DNA: TGTGCCAGCAGCGTAGATCAGGGGACGTTAACCGGGGAGCTGTTTTTT. Translation: CASSVDQGTLTGELFF.

In this sample, this clone turned up once. The rearrangement joins TRBV6-5 to TRBJ2-7; D is ambiguous. The V gene lost 2 bases and the J gene lost 2 bases, with 10 bases spanning the gap. Germline CDR1 reads MNHEY; CDR2 reads SVGAGI. This CDR3 region has 14 residues. The CDR3 DNA sequence: TGTGCCAGCAGTTACAATACTGCAACCTACGAGCAGTACTTC. Its protein product is CASSYNTATYEQYF.

The rearrangement joins TRBV13 to TRBJ2-1, with D possibly TRBD2 on 6 matching bases. CDR3 length: 14 amino acids. The germline gives CDR1 PRHDT, CDR2 FYEKMQ (reference sequence). V dropped 5 bases and J dropped 6 bases, with 14 bases sitting between them. As DNA, the CDR3 is TGTGCCAGCAGCCCCCCTGGGGGGACCAATGAGCAGTTCTTC. This sequence encodes CASSPPGGTNEQFF.

The rearrangement links TRBV7-2 to TRBJ1-2, with TRBD1 identical over 10 bases. The CDR3 is 14 amino acids. CDR1 and CDR2 (germline): SGHTA, FQGNSA. The ends lost 1 base at V and 8 bases at J; junction bases unmatched: 4. The DNA of the CDR3 is TGTGCCAGCAGCTTAGTGACAGGGGGCGACGGCTACACCTTC. Its protein product is CASSLVTGGDGYTF.

The chain is built from TRBV4-2 and TRBJ2-1; 9 bases align to TRBD2. Germline V gene sequence: CDR1 LGHNA, CDR2 YNFKEQ. This CDR3 comprises 16 residues. Unmatched junction bases numbered 0, after V lost 0 bases and J lost 0 bases. CDR3 residues: CASSQDSGSSYNEQFF. DNA of the CDR3: TGTGCCAGCAGCCAAGATAGCGGGAGCTCCTACAATGAGCAGTTCTTC.

This clone was recorded a few times. This chain connects TRBV10-3 to TRBJ2-3; D is perhaps TRBD2 (5 bases). Germline-derived CDR1 and CDR2 are ENHRY and SYGVKD. This CDR3 region has 15 residues. With 10 bases removed from V and 5 bases from J, the gap between germline ends came to 22 bases. CDR3 protein: CATSEGLATLDTQYF. The CDR3 DNA follows: TGTGCCACCAGCGAAGGGCTAGCCACTCTAGATACGCAGTATTTT.

This rearrangement joins TRBV5-1 to TRBJ2-5; D perhaps matches TRBD2 (6 bases). Trimming stripped 5 bases from V and 4 bases from J, with 15 bases between. The CDR3 is 14 amino acids. Germline V gives CDR1 SGHRS, CDR2 YFSETQ. CDR3 sequence reads: CASRGMEAGETQYF. DNA for the CDR3: TGCGCCAGCAGAGGAATGGAAGCGGGAGAGACCCAGTACTTC.

Written as DNA, the CDR3 is TGTGCCAGCAGCTTAGCGGACAGGGGGATCACTGAAGCTTTCTTT. Translation gives CASSLADRGITEAFF. The V call is TRBV7-9, the J call TRBJ1-1; 10 bases fit TRBD1. Germline V gene sequence: CDR1 SEHNR, CDR2 FQNEAQ (reference sequence). The CDR3 runs 15 residues. J lost 4 bases, V lost 0 bases, and 2 bases had no gene match.

This clone appeared a few times. The J gene is TRBJ1-4, the V gene TRBV6-5, with 10 positions matching TRBD1. The CDR3 totals 15 residues. Germline values: CDR1 MNHEY, CDR2 SVGAGI. The junction had 7 bases not matched to a gene; V was cut back by 5 bases and J by 7 bases. This CDR3 is CASSPTGQGGEKLFF. Written as DNA, the CDR3 is TGTGCCAGCAGTCCCACAGGACAGGGGGGTGAAAAACTGTTTTTT.

The genes are TRBV10-3 and TRBJ2-7; 8 bases are shared with TRBD1. V was clipped by 11 bases and J by 5 bases; unmatched bases: 11. This CDR3 contains 13 residues. Germline V lookup: CDR1 ENHRY, CDR2 SYGVKD. CDR3 sequence (DNA): TGTGCCGCCGTTTCGGACAGGGCCCACGAGCAGTACTTC. Residues: CAAVSDRAHEQYF.

V is TRBV11-2 and J is TRBJ1-2; D gene uncertain. The CDR3 loop spans 15 amino acids. Germline CDR1 and CDR2: SGHAT and FQNNGV. The V end was cut by 0 bases, the J end by 3 bases, with 11 bases between. This CDR3 is CASSLDPLAHYGYTF. CDR3 bases: TGTGCCAGCAGCTTAGACCCCCTAGCGCACTATGGCTACACCTTC.

Here the CDR3 reads CAISGQINYEQYF. CDR3 nucleotide sequence: TGTGCCATTTCCGGACAGATCAACTACGAGCAGTACTTC. The chain has TRBV10-3 and TRBJ2-7; a possible D gene is TRBD1 (6 bases). With 9 bases removed from V and 3 bases from J, the gap between germline ends came to 15 bases. Germline CDR1 reads ENHRY; CDR2 reads SYGVKD. This CDR3 contains 13 residues.

This chain connects TRBV5-4 to TRBJ2-7; tentatively, D is TRBD2 (6 bases). Trimming left V 1 base short and J 0 bases short, with 11 bases between. CDR1 SGHNT and CDR2 YYREEE come from the germline V gene (reference sequence). This CDR3 contains 15 residues. CDR3 DNA sequence: TGTGCCAGCAGCTTGCCTAGCGCAAGCTCCTACGAGCAGTACTTC. Residues: CASSLPSASSYEQYF. Full variable domain (outside the CDR3, taken from reference TRBV5-4 and TRBJ2-7): ETGVTQSPTHLIKTRGQQVTLRCSSQSGHNTVSWYQQALGQGPQFIFQYYREEENGRGNFPPRFSGLQFPNYSSELNVNALELDDSALYLCASSLPSASSYEQYFGPGTRLTVT.